This TCR beta chain was observed in a study of STAT5B mutations in CD4+ large granular lymphocyte leukemia. The CDR3 has 17 amino acids. V dropped 6 bases and J dropped 0 bases, with 18 bases sitting between them. CDR1 is SNHLY and CDR2 is FYNNEI in the germline V gene. Clones were read by immunoSEQ multiplex PCR, and TCRdb kept only the in-frame ones, dropping some. The repertoire has fewer than 40,000 clones, around 70% of them found once; the top ten carry over 0.4%. Sequenced material: CD4+ T cells from blood buffy coats. This receptor was obtained from a human donor in good health. The chain is built from TRBV2 and TRBJ2-1, with D perhaps TRBD1 (6 bases). CDR3 in amino acids: CASSPTPDRSSYNEQFF. The CDR3 bases are TGTGCCAGCAGCCCAACCCCCGACAGGAGCTCCTACAATGAGCAGTTCTTC.